These T cell receptor beta chains were read from a single sample in a study of shared clonotypes between healthy human individuals. Using immunoSEQ multiplex PCR, the repertoire was profiled, and TCRdb retains in-frame clones only, with some absent. The data contain around 2.1 million clones, more than 90% of them seen just once; the ten biggest clones take up around 0.13%. The sample comprised naive CD4+ T cells sorted from blood. The receptors here all came from a young man in good health. Both conserved end residues are part of each CDR3. Each record gives: J gene, V gene, CDR3 protein.

J: TRBJ1-5
V: TRBV6-6
CDR3: CASKLQGDQPQHF

J: TRBJ1-5
V: TRBV19
CDR3: CASRLQGRRNQPQHF

J: TRBJ1-1
V: TRBV28
CDR3: CASKAPQNTEAFF

J: TRBJ1-2
V: TRBV7-2
CDR3: CASSFTGVLDYGYTF

J: TRBJ2-1
V: TRBV10-3
CDR3: CASGRRERWGEQFF

J: TRBJ1-4
V: TRBV11-2
CDR3: CASSLTARQGNEKLFF

J: TRBJ1-4
V: TRBV4-2
CDR3: CASSQDTGRRNEKLFF

J: TRBJ2-5
V: TRBV25-1
CDR3: CASAGQGKETQYF

J: TRBJ1-5
V: TRBV5-8
CDR3: CAVFNSTGGNQPQHF

J: TRBJ2-2
V: TRBV19
CDR3: CASSPGRNTGELFF

J: TRBJ2-1
V: TRBV9
CDR3: CASSADGSSYNEQFF

J: TRBJ2-3
V: TRBV9
CDR3: CASSVEGGIGDTQYF

J: TRBJ1-6
V: TRBV28
CDR3: CASSTYREDNSPLHF

J: TRBJ2-7
V: TRBV10-3
CDR3: CAISEPTSGTYEQYF

J: TRBJ2-7
V: TRBV25-1
CDR3: CASSDVGPPYEQYF

J: TRBJ2-7
V: TRBV10-3
CDR3: CAIGKTETYEQYF

J: TRBJ1-1
V: TRBV6-1
CDR3: CASSSNTEAFF

J: TRBJ2-5
V: TRBV7-2
CDR3: CASSLDLAGETQYF

J: TRBJ2-3
V: TRBV29-1
CDR3: CSVRGTGTSSDTQYF

J: TRBJ1-3
V: TRBV6-1
CDR3: CASSENSAGPGNTIYF

J: TRBJ2-2
V: TRBV11-1
CDR3: CASSSGTGYTGELFF

J: TRBJ2-1
V: TRBV5-6
CDR3: CASSYGQGSHEQFF

J: TRBJ2-7
V: TRBV4-3
CDR3: CASSQDLGEYEQYF

J: TRBJ2-1
V: TRBV9
CDR3: CASSTQGGSYNEQFF

J: TRBJ2-6
V: TRBV6-1
CDR3: CASSDTRQRDQANVLTF

J: TRBJ1-1
V: TRBV6-1
CDR3: CASNELGEHTEAFF

J: TRBJ1-4
V: TRBV5-4
CDR3: CASSFRTSTNEKLFF

J: TRBJ2-3
V: TRBV7-9
CDR3: CASSSRRGGAGDTQYF

J: TRBJ2-1
V: TRBV6-1
CDR3: CASSEGAAREQFF

J: TRBJ1-1
V: TRBV29-1
CDR3: CSVRVSGMNTEAFF

J: TRBJ2-5
V: TRBV10-3
CDR3: CAISESGSQETQYF

J: TRBJ2-3
V: TRBV5-6
CDR3: CASSTTGEGTDTQYF

J: TRBJ1-1
V: TRBV6-5
CDR3: CASSYSLGTGREAFF

J: TRBJ1-1
V: TRBV5-1
CDR3: CASSLAALEGTEAFF

J: TRBJ1-1
V: TRBV5-1
CDR3: CASSSGVLNTEAFF

J: TRBJ2-1
V: TRBV7-8
CDR3: CASSLGRGYNEQFF

J: TRBJ2-2
V: TRBV14
CDR3: CASSQAGTGELFF

J: TRBJ2-7
V: TRBV6-5
CDR3: CASRKTGTGAFEQYF

J: TRBJ2-7
V: TRBV30
CDR3: CAWQTRYEQYF

J: TRBJ1-2
V: TRBV5-1
CDR3: CASSSGATGDYGYTF

J: TRBJ1-4
V: TRBV6-1
CDR3: CASSESPGPAEKLFF

J: TRBJ2-3
V: TRBV5-1
CDR3: CASSLLGASTDTQYF

J: TRBJ1-5
V: TRBV27
CDR3: CASSSSPGQGSQPQHF

J: TRBJ2-3
V: TRBV4-1
CDR3: CASSHSAGESADTQYF

J: TRBJ1-1
V: TRBV5-1
CDR3: CASSPLTGDTEAFF